This is a list of T cell receptor beta chains from one sample in a study of shared clonotypes between healthy human individuals. TCRdb's table, derived via immunoSEQ multiplex PCR, lists solely in-frame clones and lacks some. The data contain approximately 2,000,000 clones, just under 95% of them singletons. Sequenced input: naive CD4+ T cells from PBMCs. The receptors stem from a man younger than 35 in good health. Some clones in this sample may be carry-over from other donors' samples. Each CDR3 is given without its conserved first and last residue. The order of the fields is V gene, clone size, CDR3 protein. Clone size appears in some rows only: once, few, many, or a class for an expanded clone.

TRBV11-2 . ASSFWAVGYQETQY
TRBV12-5 few ASGSGASGNTIY
TRBV9 . ASSVVELNYGYT
TRBV11-3 . ASSHRGGPQETQY
TRBV5-4 . ASSPGGQRNEKLF
TRBV6-5 . ASRPDSNYGYT
TRBV6-4 . ASKRTSGRGEQF
TRBV19 few ASSSTGGGTEAF
TRBV19 . ASSIGIGGETQY
TRBV7-3 . ASSFGGVNTEAF
TRBV25-1 . ASSERGQGYNEQF
TRBV2 . ASSESGGTNTGELF
TRBV7-2 . AGSGGTSGNTIY
TRBV9 . ASSYGTERYGETQY
TRBV9 . ASGPRDYNEQF
TRBV7-6 . ASSFLGTGNTEAF
TRBV18 . ASSLGQSSNQPQH
TRBV9 . ASSPSGQGVETQY
TRBV5-1 . ASTPGTNNYGYT
TRBV5-1 . ASSLASGPEAF
TRBV7-3 . ASSLRTGAGETQY
TRBV18 . ASSPQEDRTAEQY
TRBV4-2 . ASSQDRLAGVLNEQF
TRBV28 . ASSIKVSEQY
TRBV15 . ATSIGGTEIQY
TRBV6-5 once ASSQGSPPPQH
TRBV5-4 . ASSSGQGYGYT
TRBV10-2 . ASWAGSSYNEQF
TRBV5-1 . ASSSWLPGTDTQY
TRBV19 . ASVRREAGRTATNEKLF
TRBV7-8 few ASSLEGTANTEAF
TRBV28 . ASTSGQGANPHYEQY
TRBV5-3 . ARSSLRGHGGGLRDEQY
TRBV28 . ASSLTQGYSSYEQY
TRBV10-3 . AIREASNEQF
TRBV5-1 . ASSPMASGGGETQY
TRBV30 . AWSQQVSMDIQY
TRBV5-1 . ASSPPSGSSTDTQY